A selection of T cell receptor beta chains follows, all from one sample in a study of T-cell memory formation after mild COVID-19. TCRdb processed the 5' RACE reads anew with MiXCR; each CDR3 protein has one entry. Of 45,000 or so distinct CDR3 sequences in the sample, roughly 6.6% were seen once. The sample taken for sequencing was PBMCs or a T cell subset sorted from them (not recorded which). These receptors were collected from an adult who had mild COVID-19 (a few samples of this study predate the infection). Cell type and time point are not known. CDR3s include the opening cysteine and the closing phenylalanine or tryptophan. Each record gives: J gene, V gene, CDR3 protein.

TRBJ2-1,TRBV11-2,CASSLEGGILLNEQFF
TRBJ2-3,TRBV12-3/TRBV12-4,CASSLWSGGTDTQYF
TRBJ1-1,TRBV6-5,CASSYKGYTEAFF
TRBJ2-3,TRBV6-1,CASSGGGAADTQYF
TRBJ1-1,TRBV29-1,CSVGQRMNTEAFF
TRBJ2-5,TRBV5-4,CASSRDRGETQYF
TRBJ1-2,TRBV5-1,CASSALGWGSGGYTF
TRBJ2-1,TRBV11-3,CASSSRQGNSYNEQFF
TRBJ1-1,TRBV5-1,CASSLGDKLNTEAFF
TRBJ1-5,TRBV5-1,CASSPGQGNQPQHF
TRBJ1-4,TRBV7-2,CASSALQVLNEKLFF
TRBJ2-2,TRBV5-1,CASSRGGPNTGELFF
TRBJ2-2,TRBV5-1,CASRSSGRDITGELFF
TRBJ2-5,TRBV19,CASAARGQGAQETQYF
TRBJ2-3,TRBV15,CATRPSNPDTQYF
TRBJ2-7,TRBV7-3,CASSLGLAGVADEQYF
TRBJ1-4,TRBV9,CASSGRRGGAEKLFF
TRBJ2-7,TRBV4-1,CASSQVQDSSYEQYF
TRBJ1-5,TRBV19,CASSTDRAQPQHF
TRBJ1-3,TRBV4-2,CASSQDLQEGNTIYF
TRBJ2-2,TRBV6-5,CASSYIAGELFF
TRBJ2-5,TRBV29-1,CSGKGETQYF